This T cell receptor (beta chain) was identified during a study of shared clonotypes between healthy human individuals. Looking at the study overall: Researchers assigned three CD4 naive, three CD4 memory, two CD8 naive and one CD8 memory plate to each donor.

In replicate PCRs of sorted subsets, roughly 210 ng DNA, about 30,000 T cell genomes, was used. Repertoires were generated with immunoSEQ multiplex PCR, while TCRdb's copy carries only in-frame clones and drops some. The data show approximately 600,000 clones, around 95% seen once. The ends were cut back, 0 bases at V and 7 bases at J, with 5 bases in the middle. CDR3 length: 12 residues. Germline V lookup: CDR1 MNHEY, CDR2 SMNVEV (reference sequence). Concerning this clone itself: The target antigen is unknown.

Naivety among CD8 cells was defined by CD45RO negativity and positive CCR7 selection, thereby excluding terminally differentiated effector memory CD45RA+ cells. Study-level points and caveats: On the whole, naive subsets had larger estimated richness than memory subsets had.

J is TRBJ2-3 and V is TRBV27, with D hard to call. Sequencing was carried out using naive CD8+ T cells sorted from blood. This TCR derives from a woman aged 30 to 39 in good health. CDR3 DNA sequence: TGTGCCAGCAGTTTATCAAGAAATACGCAGTATTTT. As protein: CASSLSRNTQYF.